This TCR beta chain was recorded in a study of post-analysis software for immune sequencing data (dated by TCRdb to between 2014 and 2017). General notes on the study: The recorded disease courses included relapsing-remitting, secondary progressive and progressive-relapsing multiple sclerosis, and some patients had no subtype annotation. The multiple sclerosis patient repertoires were compared with some twelve previously published healthy control repertoires from donors aged about 6 to 26 years. A subset of samples was prepared in parallel using single-end sample barcoding, then pooled and co-amplified after Illumina adapter ligation.

Overall results and qualifications from the work: Strong co-clustering of samples prepared in the same batch was shown by direct clustering with F measure, prompting a batch-effect correction. Several TRBV segments, including TRBV5-6, TRBV5-1 and TRBV20-1, were significantly more frequent in patients than controls. Multiple sclerosis patients had significantly lower normalized Chao1 diversity than controls, a result that suggests substantial peripheral T-cell clonal expansion. The multiple sclerosis patient group was slightly younger than the control group.

Libraries were constructed by PCR. TCRdb records Illumina HiSeq 2500 as the sequencer. Unique molecular identifiers were incorporated into TCR beta cDNA libraries to reduce PCR and sequencing biases. Per 1 to 10 million input T cells, approximately 500,000 cDNA molecules were obtained, such that each molecule approximated one T cell. The patient libraries were prepared and sequenced with the same protocol used for the earlier healthy control dataset. Samples belonging to the same batch were prepared together, multiplexed and sequenced on a shared HiSeq lane. In the source study's methods: Raw barcoded reads were processed with MIGEC, discarding single-read molecular identifier groups before consensus assembly and CDR3 extraction. Clonotype tables were post-analysed with VDJtools, and diversity was normalized by down-sampling all datasets to the smallest sample size. In repertoire overlap clustering, CDR3 amino acid sequences, but not nucleotide sequences, were matched to correct batch-related cross-sample contamination. The public reads were reprocessed in TCRdb via fastp at Q25 and MiXCR, keeping in-frame beta chains. For every CDR3 protein sequence, its rows merge into one entry that carries the most common genes and DNA. None of the V and J calls come from the authors' own analysis; TCRdb made them. The sample contains approximately 400,000 distinct CDR3 sequences, roughly 38% of them found a single time. Jointly, the top ten make up roughly 13% of the sample.

To note about this clonotype: Its antigen has not been determined. Base qualities are not recorded, but no much larger clone differs from it by a single base.

To demonstrate the VDJtools post-analysis software, TCR beta repertoires were profiled from the peripheral blood of about a dozen young patients with multiple sclerosis. The multiple sclerosis patients were children and adolescents ranging in age from 6 to 15 years. CDR1 and CDR2 are read off the germline V gene as SGHTA and FQGNSA. V loses 1 base, J loses 8 bases, and the germline ends lie 14 bases apart. The CDR3, cysteine through phenylalanine, is 14 amino acids long. Only the CDR3 region is kept as DNA, spanning 42 bases read in frame from base 1. The V gene is TRBV7-2 and the J gene is TRBJ1-2, with a tentative D gene TRBD1 over 5 matching bases. This TCR was sampled from a girl under 18 with multiple sclerosis. Input material: blood. In nucleotide form, the sequence is TGTGCCAGCAGCTTAGGAGGGCGGGCAGGGGGCTACACCTTC. This encodes CASSLGGRAGGYTF.